These 22 T cell receptor beta chains were all obtained from the same sample, sequenced in a study of technical replicates of blood from a handful of donors. Assay: immunoSEQ multiplex PCR; the TCRdb copy retains only in-frame clones and omits some. The table lists tens of thousands of clones, 85% to 95% of them singletons, with about 0.41% in the top ten. The sequenced material came from T cells isolated from PBMCs. The receptor source for this set is a human donor in good health.

V and J are TRBV6-5 and TRBJ2-3; D perhaps matches TRBD2 (6 bases). Germline CDR1 MNHEY, CDR2 SVGAGI. V was pared by 4 bases and J by 2 bases, with 10 bases between. The CDR3 covers 14 residues. CDR3 bases: TGTGCCAGCAGTTTTAGCGGAGACACAGATACGCAGTATTTT. Its translation: CASSFSGDTDTQYF.

The J gene is TRBJ2-5, the V gene TRBV15; a possible D gene is TRBD1 (5 bases). Germline-derived CDR1 and CDR2 are LNHNV and YYDKDF (reference sequence). V shed 11 bases and J shed 5 bases, with 24 bases lying between them. The CDR3 is made up of 15 amino acids. The CDR3 protein is CASSPVGEGSETQYF. CDR3 nucleotide sequence: TGTGCCTCTTCACCTGTAGGGGAAGGTAGCGAGACCCAGTACTTC.

The rearrangement uses TRBV6-5 and TRBJ2-3, with D maybe TRBD2 (6 bases). Germline lookup yields CDR1 MNHEY and CDR2 SVGAGI. The CDR3 has 15 residues. The V and J ends lost 5 bases and 6 bases respectively, with 18 bases between them. This CDR3 reads CASSRTNRLGDTQYF. CDR3 in DNA: TGTGCCAGCAGTAGAACAAATCGACTAGGGGATACGCAGTATTTT.

The chain joins TRBV11-1 to TRBJ2-2; tentative D call: TRBD1 (5 bases). This CDR3 is built from 14 residues. V lost 5 bases, J lost 5 bases, and 12 bases lay in between. CDR1 is SGHAT and CDR2 is FQDESV in the germline V gene (reference sequence). The chain's CDR3 is CASSTHQGTGELFF. CDR3 DNA sequence: TGTGCCAGCAGCACACACCAGGGAACCGGGGAGCTGTTTTTT.

The rearrangement links TRBV6-1 to TRBJ1-5; D is unresolved. From germline, CDR1 is MNHNS and CDR2 SASEGT. Trimming shortened V by 5 bases and J by 0 bases, and 8 bases separated the two germline ends. CDR3 length equals 14 residues. CDR3 sequence reads: CASSPTNSNQPQHF. In DNA form, the CDR3 reads TGTGCCAGCAGTCCAACAAATAGCAATCAGCCCCAGCATTTT.

V is TRBV19 and J is TRBJ1-1, with D uncertain. There are 17 residues in the CDR3. Germline V gene lookup returns CDR1 LNHDA and CDR2 SQIVND (reference sequence). The V end lost 5 bases, the J end lost 1 base, and 20 bases lay between the germline ends. The CDR3 DNA sequence: TGTGCCAGTAGTGCTGTCCTTCCTCGGGGTCGGAACACTGAAGCTTTCTTT. This gives the protein CASSAVLPRGRNTEAFF.

This clone appeared once. The chain combines TRBV10-3 with TRBJ2-1; 10 bases are a match to TRBD2. The CDR3 is 17 amino acids. Germline CDR1 is ENHRY and CDR2 is SYGVKD. With 4 bases clipped from V and 7 bases from J, the junction kept 13 bases outside the gene matches. CDR3 region: CAISALAGEGKKNEQFF. The CDR3 coding sequence is TGTGCCATCAGTGCTCTAGCGGGGGAGGGGAAGAAAAATGAGCAGTTCTTC.

The chain is built from TRBV18 and TRBJ1-1; perhaps TRBD1 as D (6 bases). Trimming stripped 2 bases from V and 1 base from J, with 11 bases between. This CDR3 is 15 amino acids long. The germline V gene has CDR1 KGHSH and CDR2 LQKENI. The CDR3 DNA sequence: TGTGCCAGCTCACCAGAAGGCAGGGGGAACACTGAAGCTTTCTTT. Protein sequence: CASSPEGRGNTEAFF.

V is TRBV18 and J is TRBJ1-1; D is perhaps TRBD1 (6 bases). Trimming pared 2 bases from V and 0 bases from J, leaving 10 bases between. The CDR3 loop spans 15 amino acids. Germline V gene data show CDR1 as KGHSH and CDR2 as LQKENI. The CDR3 reads CASSPAGAMNTEAFF. Written as DNA, the CDR3 is TGTGCCAGCTCACCAGCAGGGGCAATGAACACTGAAGCTTTCTTT.

This sequence joins TRBV6-5 and TRBJ1-5, with 11 bases aligning to TRBD1. V lost 6 bases and J lost 2; bases outside the gene matches: 0. Germline V gives CDR1 MNHEY, CDR2 SVGAGI. CDR3 length: 14 amino acids. CDR3 region: CASRGQGGNQPQHF. CDR3 in DNA: TGTGCCAGCAGGGGACAGGGGGGCAATCAGCCCCAGCATTTT.

The rearrangement uses TRBV9 and TRBJ2-1; D not certain. The V gene lost 0 bases and the J gene lost 0 bases, with 10 bases spanning the gap. Germline lookup yields CDR1 SGDLS and CDR2 YYNGEE. The CDR3 is made up of 16 amino acids. The CDR3 DNA is TGTGCCAGCAGCGTAGCTACGCCCCTCTCCTACAATGAGCAGTTCTTC. Translated, it gives CASSVATPLSYNEQFF.

The V call is TRBV6-5, the J call TRBJ1-1; D ambiguous. CDR3 size: 13 residues. V gave up 5 bases and J gave up 1 base, with 8 bases separating them. Germline V gives CDR1 MNHEY, CDR2 SVGAGI. CDR3 region: CASSDTGNTEAFF. The CDR3 DNA sequence: TGTGCCAGCAGTGATACCGGGAACACTGAAGCTTTCTTT.

The J gene is TRBJ2-2, the V gene TRBV7-8; D remains unclear. Trimming removed 2 bases from V and 6 bases from J, with 10 bases in between. CDR1 is SGHVS, CDR2 FQNEAQ, per germline. There are 14 residues in the CDR3. CDR3 region: CASSLQSGPGELFF. The DNA for the CDR3 is TGTGCCAGCAGCTTACAATCAGGCCCCGGGGAGCTGTTTTTT.

The J gene is TRBJ2-1, the V gene TRBV5-4; TRBD2 matches 11 bases. V shed 5 bases and J 7 bases; nucleotides not matched to a gene: 17. This CDR3 is built from 18 residues. Germline V gene data show CDR1 as SGHNT and CDR2 as YYREEE (reference sequence). The CDR3 region has the DNA TGTGCCAGCAGAGCGGGACAGCTTACTAGCGGGAGAATGAATGAGCAGTTCTTC. This codes for CASRAGQLTSGRMNEQFF.

V gene TRBV23-1 combines with J gene TRBJ1-5; the D gene is possibly TRBD1 (6 bases). TRBV23-1 is placed among ORFs of uncertain function. This CDR3 is built from 16 residues. V lost 2 bases, J lost 6 bases, and 17 bases lay in between. The CDR3 reads CASSQLSQGGLQPQHF. For the CDR3, the DNA is TGCGCCAGCAGTCAACTTTCACAGGGTGGACTTCAGCCCCAGCATTTT.

The J gene is TRBJ1-5, the V gene TRBV5-1; 7 nucleotides line up with TRBD1. Unmatched junction bases numbered 8, after V lost 4 bases and J lost 4 bases. Germline V gene data show CDR1 as SGHRS and CDR2 as YFSETQ. This CDR3 has 15 amino acids. The CDR3 DNA is TGCGCCAGCAGCATCGGCCGGGACAGAAATCAGCCCCAGCATTTT. Amino acids: CASSIGRDRNQPQHF.

The chain is built from TRBV30 and TRBJ2-1; TRBD2 matches at 10 bases. V shed 2 bases, J shed 10 bases, and the junction held 8 bases outside the gene matches. The length of the CDR3 is 14 residues. Germline V gene data show CDR1 as GTSNPN and CDR2 as SVGIG (reference sequence). The CDR3 sequence is CAWSSLAGVGEQFF. The CDR3 nucleotides are TGTGCCTGGAGTAGTCTAGCGGGAGTAGGAGAGCAGTTCTTC. Combining the CDR3 with reference TRBV30 and TRBJ2-1 gives the whole variable domain SQTIHQWPATLVQPVGSPLSLECTVEGTSNPNLYWYRQAAGRGLQLLFYSVGIGQISSEVPQNLSASRPQDRQFILSSKKLLLSDSGFYLCAWSSLAGVGEQFFGPGTRLTVL.

The V and J genes are TRBV6-1 and TRBJ2-1; the D gene is possibly TRBD2 (5 bases). V was trimmed by 2 bases and J by 0 bases, leaving 8 bases between them. CDR1 is MNHNS and CDR2 is SASEGT in the germline V gene. This CDR3 is built from 15 residues. CDR3 DNA: TGTGCCAGCAGTGAAAGCGGATACTCCTACAATGAGCAGTTCTTC. It yields the protein CASSESGYSYNEQFF.

The V gene is TRBV19, the J gene TRBJ2-7, with 9 positions matching TRBD2. With V trimmed by 3 bases and J by 0 bases, 0 bases remained unmatched. CDR1 is LNHDA and CDR2 is SQIVND in the germline V gene (reference sequence). This CDR3 is 14 amino acids long. The CDR3: CASSISGSSYEQYF. DNA for the CDR3: TGTGCCAGTAGTATTAGCGGGAGCTCCTACGAGCAGTACTTC. The full variable domain, in which reference TRBV19 and TRBJ2-7 provide the parts outside the CDR3, is DGGITQSPKYLFRKEGQNVTLSCEQNLNHDAMYWYRQDPGQGLRLIYYSQIVNDFQKGDIAEGYSVSREKKESFPLTVTSAQKNPTAFYLCASSISGSSYEQYFGPGTRLTVT.

This clone was recorded only once. The CDR3 region is CASKNYAGYEQYF. CDR3 nucleotides: TGTGCCAGCAAAAATTATGCCGGCTACGAGCAGTACTTC. V is TRBV6-1 and J is TRBJ2-7; D ambiguous. Germline CDR1 reads MNHNS; CDR2 reads SASEGT. Deletions cut 7 bases from V and 3 bases from J, with 13 bases between. CDR3 length: 13 amino acids.

The chain links TRBV10-3 to TRBJ1-4, with 7 positions matching TRBD1. Germline-derived CDR1 and CDR2 are ENHRY and SYGVKD. The CDR3 is made up of 14 amino acids. The junction had 5 bases not matched to a gene; V was cut back by 8 bases and J by 2 bases. The CDR3 coding sequence is TGTGCCATCGGCGACAGGGATACTAATGAAAAACTGTTTTTT. Amino acid sequence: CAIGDRDTNEKLFF.

The chain recombines TRBV11-2 with TRBJ2-7; maybe TRBD2 (6 bases). Germline V lookup: CDR1 SGHAT, CDR2 FQNNGV. The ends were cut back, 5 bases at V and 1 base at J, with 24 bases in the middle. The CDR3 runs 18 residues. The CDR3 DNA sequence: TGTGCCAGCAGCCTTAATGTCGGTTCGGGAGTGATATCCTACGAGCAGTACTTC. Translation gives CASSLNVGSGVISYEQYF.